Described below is a single TCR beta chain sequence and its context. Its specificity is not known. These data are taken from a study of cytomegalovirus exposure and HLA in healthy donors. Study results and caveats: Sequencing probably produced one cluster of sequence variants that were highly shared. In an earlier analysis, about 87% or about 30%: the productive usage of most TCR beta V segments. In vitro assays verified that a few CMV-associated chains recognized CMV antigens specifically.

Researchers ran the PCR with 60 Vbeta and 13 Jbeta primers. Data came from immunoSEQ multiplex PCR; TCRdb stores just in-frame clones and leaves some out. The data contain about 130,000 clones, around 75% of them singletons. The length of the CDR3 is 17 residues. Trimming at V came to 2 bases and at J to 3 bases, leaving 11 bases not matched to a gene. Source material: PBMCs. V and J are TRBV5-3 and TRBJ1-1; 9 bases map to TRBD1. TRBV5-3 is an ORF for which the function is uncertain. The sequence derives from a man aged 25-45 years in good health and CMV-seronegative. CDR3 in amino acids: CARSFLHRGLKDTEAFF. The CDR3 DNA reads as TGTGCCAGAAGCTTCCTACACAGGGGGCTTAAGGACACTGAAGCTTTCTTT.